The entry below gives a single TCR beta chain sequence along with its context. V lost 1 base, J lost 9 bases, and 13 bases lay in between. This CDR3 is 14 amino acids long. Germline loops: CDR1 SEHNR, CDR2 FQNEAQ (reference sequence). The data derive from a study of CD8+ T cells in alopecia areata. Study-wide background: Those treated were given oral tofacitinib at 5 to 10 mg twice daily.

RNA was isolated and reverse transcribed to cDNA, the sequencing template. TCRdb's copy holds only in-frame clones and misses some; the assay was immunoSEQ multiplex PCR. The table lists roughly 150,000 clones, more than 40% of them singletons. Sequenced material: CD4+ T cells sorted from blood. This chain links TRBV7-9 with TRBJ2-1; D possibly uses TRBD1 or TRBD2 (5 bases each). This sequence originates from a human donor with alopecia areata. DNA for the CDR3: TGTGCCAGCAGCTTAGATGGGACCCCCGCTGAGCAGTTCTTC. As protein: CASSLDGTPAEQFF.